The source of this T cell receptor beta chain is a study of CD8+ T cells in alopecia areata. Overall study results and limits: Patients shared TCRs less clearly than mice did, possibly owing to HLA.

RNA extraction and reverse transcription yielded cDNA as sequencing template. Sequencing used immunoSEQ multiplex PCR; TCRdb keeps in-frame clones, though not all of them. The data contain about 30,000 clones, 62% of them singletons. As to this clone: Its antigen is unidentified.

Trimming took off 0 bases at V and 12 bases at J, with 13 bases between the two ends. This CDR3 has 13 residues. The germline gives CDR1 SGHDT, CDR2 YYEEEE. Both peripheral blood and punch biopsies of lesional scalp skin were obtained from patients who had alopecia areata. The specimen sequenced was NKG2D-high CD8+ T cells sorted from blood. The sequence came from a human donor with alopecia areata. This chain joins TRBV5-6 and TRBJ2-1; no clear D gene. The CDR3 region has the DNA TGTGCCAGCAGCTTGGGACGGAGCGATTGGCAGTTCTTC. Residues: CASSLGRSDWQFF. The complete variable domain, with remaining parts taken from reference TRBV5-6 and TRBJ2-1, reads DAGVTQSPTHLIKTRGQQVTLRCSPKSGHDTVSWYQQALGQGPQFIFQYYEEEERQRGNFPDRFSGHQFPNYSSELNVNALLLGDSALYLCASSLGRSDWQFFGPGTRLTVL.